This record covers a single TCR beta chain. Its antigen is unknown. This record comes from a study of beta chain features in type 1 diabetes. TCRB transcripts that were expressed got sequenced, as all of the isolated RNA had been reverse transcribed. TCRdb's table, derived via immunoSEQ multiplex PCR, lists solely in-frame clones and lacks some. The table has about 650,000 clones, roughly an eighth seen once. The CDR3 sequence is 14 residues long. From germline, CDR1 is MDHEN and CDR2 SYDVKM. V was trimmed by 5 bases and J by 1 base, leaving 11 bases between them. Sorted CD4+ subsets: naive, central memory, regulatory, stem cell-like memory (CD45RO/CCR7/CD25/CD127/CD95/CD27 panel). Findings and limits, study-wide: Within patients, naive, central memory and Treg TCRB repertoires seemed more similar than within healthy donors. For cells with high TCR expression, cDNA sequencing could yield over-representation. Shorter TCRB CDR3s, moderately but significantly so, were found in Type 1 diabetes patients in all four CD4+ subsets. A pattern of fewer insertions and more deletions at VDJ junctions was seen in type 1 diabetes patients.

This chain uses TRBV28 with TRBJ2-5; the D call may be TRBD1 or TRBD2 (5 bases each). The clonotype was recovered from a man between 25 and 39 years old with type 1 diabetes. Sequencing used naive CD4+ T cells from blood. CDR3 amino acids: CASSPGTAQETQYF. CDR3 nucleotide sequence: TGTGCCAGCAGTCCAGGGACGGCCCAAGAGACCCAGTACTTC.